The entry that follows covers one T cell receptor beta chain sequence. The antigen is undetermined. With autoimmune disease history or systemic immunosuppression, patients were excluded. Sampled blood was obtained at baseline, cycle 4 day 1, and cycle 7 day 1. This sample is drawn from a study of OX40 agonist ivuxolimab in advanced cancers. Study summary: Across the patients, intravenous ivuxolimab was delivered every 2 weeks at 0.01 to 10 mg/kg. Study conclusions and caveats: Some patients who did not respond also had low normalized T-cell clonal expansion.

TCRdb's table, derived via immunoSEQ multiplex PCR, lists solely in-frame clones and lacks some. The sample shows about 70,000 clones, 85% to 90% of them seen only once. The CDR3 is 14 amino acids. The germline CDR1 and CDR2 sequences are SGHVS and FQNEAQ. The genes are TRBV7-8 and TRBJ2-5, with unresolved D. The J call could be wrong; TRBJ2-7 is a better fit for the DNA end. The TCR originated in an adult with an advanced solid tumor such as melanoma, head and neck, liver or kidney cancer. The sample consisted of CD4+ or CD8+ T cells sorted from blood, taken in a trial of the OX40 agonist ivuxolimab. CDR3 sequence reads: CASSLAPLPYEQYF. CDR3 in DNA: TGTGCCAGCAGCTTAGCGCCACTACCCTACGAGCAGTACTTC.